The rows below give T cell receptor beta chains drawn from one sample of a study of T cell responses to AZD1222 COVID-19 vaccine. TCRdb's table, derived via immunoSEQ multiplex PCR, lists solely in-frame clones and lacks some. The table shows about 120,000 clones, with 90% occurring only once. The specimen comprised peripheral blood, sampled 28 days after the second dose of the MenACWY control vaccine. These receptors were collected from an adult who received the MenACWY meningococcal vaccine as a control. The CDR3 runs from the conserved cysteine through the conserved F or W. The order of the fields is D gene, clone size, J gene, V gene, CDR3 protein, CDR3 DNA. The D gene is left open where the match is weak. Clone size appears in some rows only: once, few, many, or a class for an expanded clone.

TRBD1 NA TRBJ1-5 TRBV27 CASSIQGLNQPQHF TGTGCCAGCAGTATACAGGGGTTGAATCAGCCCCAGCATTTT
NA once TRBJ2-1 TRBV5-5 CASSLEHHNEQFF TGTGCCAGCAGCTTGGAACACCACAATGAGCAGTTCTTC
NA once TRBJ1-1 TRBV19 CASTDRNTEAFF TGTGCCAGCACGGACAGGAACACTGAAGCTTTCTTT
TRBD2 NA TRBJ2-3 TRBV27 CASVRDPRLATDTQYF TGTGCCAGCGTAAGGGACCCGCGACTAGCCACAGATACGCAGTATTTT
NA NA TRBJ1-2 TRBV9 CASSVGGQTNYGYTF TGTGCCAGCAGCGTAGGAGGGCAGACCAACTATGGCTACACCTTC
TRBD2 NA TRBJ2-3 TRBV19 CASTLRLAGFPSTDTQYF TGTGCCAGTACCCTTCGACTAGCGGGATTTCCCAGCACAGATACGCAGTATTTT
NA few TRBJ2-5 TRBV7-2 CASSLGGSQETQYF TGTGCCAGCAGCTTAGGAGGCAGCCAAGAGACCCAGTACTTC
TRBD2 once TRBJ2-3 TRBV3-1/TRBV3-2 CASRPAGREDTQYF TGTGCCAGCAGGCCAGCGGGGCGTGAAGATACGCAGTATTTT
TRBD2 NA TRBJ2-3 TRBV7-7 CASSLAAGAGTDTQYF TGTGCCAGCAGCTTAGCGGCGGGAGCGGGCACAGATACGCAGTATTTT
TRBD2 few TRBJ2-1 TRBV15 CATSRDPTSGGATSSYNEQFF TGTGCCACCAGCAGAGATCCGACTAGCGGGGGTGCTACGAGCTCCTACAATGAGCAGTTCTTC
TRBD1 NA TRBJ2-2 TRBV25-1 CASTEGDRVTGELFF TGTGCCAGCACCGAGGGGGACAGGGTCACCGGGGAGCTGTTTTTT
TRBD1 NA TRBJ1-2 TRBV20-1 CSAPDRGRYTF TGCAGTGCCCCAGACAGGGGCCGCTACACCTTC
NA once TRBJ1-5 TRBV6-1 CASSERPEGYQPQHF TGTGCCAGCAGTGAACGCCCTGAAGGGTATCAGCCCCAGCATTTT
NA NA TRBJ2-7 TRBV2 CASSPPALRYEQYF TGTGCCAGCAGCCCCCCTGCACTCCGCTACGAGCAGTACTTC
TRBD2 NA TRBJ2-2 TRBV19 CASSIVGGGPTGELFF TGTGCCAGTAGTATAGTGGGGGGAGGGCCGACCGGGGAGCTGTTTTTT
NA NA TRBJ2-3 TRBV6-5 CASSLGGPGTDTQYF TGTGCCAGCAGCCTCGGGGGGCCGGGCACAGATACGCAGTATTTT
NA NA TRBJ2-7 TRBV5-1 CASSLVGSYEQYF TGCGCCAGCAGCTTGGTAGGGAGTTACGAGCAGTACTTC
TRBD2 NA TRBJ2-1 TRBV18 CASSPPGGVAGGTYNEQFF TGTGCCAGCTCACCACCGGGAGGTGTAGCGGGGGGAACTTACAATGAGCAGTTCTTC
NA NA TRBJ2-7 TRBV15 CATSREGPKTGTREQYF TGTGCCACCAGCAGAGAGGGGCCGAAAACAGGAACGAGGGAGCAGTACTTC
NA NA TRBJ2-1 TRBV6-2/TRBV6-3 CASSSKGAYNEQFF TGTGCCAGCAGTTCTAAGGGCGCCTACAATGAGCAGTTCTTC
TRBD2 NA TRBJ2-1 TRBV2 CASSESVRLAGSEQFF TGTGCCAGCAGTGAATCTGTTCGACTAGCGGGAAGTGAGCAGTTCTTC
TRBD2 NA TRBJ2-7 TRBV9 CASSAGLAGSYEQYF TGTGCCAGCAGCGCCGGACTAGCGGGATCCTACGAGCAGTACTTC
NA NA TRBJ1-1 TRBV4-2 CASSQADRSTEAFF TGTGCCAGCAGCCAAGCGGACAGATCCACTGAAGCTTTCTTT
NA NA TRBJ1-2 TRBV14 CASSQYNGYTF TGTGCCAGCAGCCAGTATAACGGCTACACCTTC
NA NA TRBJ2-3 TRBV5-1 CASSLAGPPDTQYF TGCGCCAGCAGCTTGGCCGGGCCCCCAGATACGCAGTATTTT
TRBD2 NA TRBJ2-1 TRBV6-6 CASSYLTGTSANEQFF TGTGCCAGCAGTTACTTAACCGGGACTAGCGCCAATGAGCAGTTCTTC
NA NA TRBJ1-5 TRBV4-1 CASSQYYVTQPQHF TGCGCCAGCAGCCAGTACTACGTGACTCAGCCCCAGCATTTT
NA NA TRBJ2-1 TRBV5-1 CASSLVPSLVSYNEQFF TGCGCCAGCAGCTTGGTCCCCAGTCTAGTATCCTACAATGAGCAGTTCTTC
TRBD1 NA TRBJ2-7 TRBV5-4 CASKGANYEQYF TGTGCCAGCAAGGGGGCCAACTACGAGCAGTACTTC
TRBD1 NA TRBJ2-7 TRBV7-9 CASSLRQGQIYEQYF TGTGCCAGCAGCCTCAGACAGGGACAGATTTACGAGCAGTACTTC